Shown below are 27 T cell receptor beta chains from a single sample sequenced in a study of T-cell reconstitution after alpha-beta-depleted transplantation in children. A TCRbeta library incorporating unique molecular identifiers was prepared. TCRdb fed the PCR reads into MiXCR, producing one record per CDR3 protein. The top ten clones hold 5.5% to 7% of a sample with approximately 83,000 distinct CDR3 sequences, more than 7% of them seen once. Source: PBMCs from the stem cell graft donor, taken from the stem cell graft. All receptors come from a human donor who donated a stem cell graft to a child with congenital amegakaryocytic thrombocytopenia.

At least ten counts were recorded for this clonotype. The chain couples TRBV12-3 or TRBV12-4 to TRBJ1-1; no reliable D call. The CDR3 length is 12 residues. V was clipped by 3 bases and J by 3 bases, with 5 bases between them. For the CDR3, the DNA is TGTGCCAGCAGTTTCTCTCACACTGAAGCTTTCTTT. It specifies CASSFSHTEAFF.

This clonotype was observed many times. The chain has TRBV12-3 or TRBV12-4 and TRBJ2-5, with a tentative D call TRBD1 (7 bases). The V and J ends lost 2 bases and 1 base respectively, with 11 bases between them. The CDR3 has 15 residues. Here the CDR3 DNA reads TGTGCCAGCAGTTTAAACAGGGGACTCCAAGAGACCCAGTACTTC. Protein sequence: CASSLNRGLQETQYF.

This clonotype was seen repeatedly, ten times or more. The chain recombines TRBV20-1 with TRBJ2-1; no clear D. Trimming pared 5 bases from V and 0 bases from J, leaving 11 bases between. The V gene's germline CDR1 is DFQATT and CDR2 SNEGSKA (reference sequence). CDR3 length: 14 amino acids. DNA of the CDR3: TGCAGTGCTGCCCTTATAGCCTCCTACAATGAGCAGTTCTTC. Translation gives CSAALIASYNEQFF.

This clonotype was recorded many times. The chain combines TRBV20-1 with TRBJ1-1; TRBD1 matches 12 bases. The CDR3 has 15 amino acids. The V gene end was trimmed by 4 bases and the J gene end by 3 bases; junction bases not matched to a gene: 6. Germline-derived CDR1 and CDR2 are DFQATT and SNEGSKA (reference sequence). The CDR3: CSAKGTGGRYTEAFF. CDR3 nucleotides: TGCAGTGCTAAGGGGACAGGGGGCCGGTACACTGAAGCTTTCTTT.

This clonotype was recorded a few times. The CDR3 nucleotides read TGTGCCAGCAGCCTGCACACAGATACGCAGTATTTT. The encoded protein is CASSLHTDTQYF. The chain couples TRBV11-3 to TRBJ2-3; unclear D gene. V was clipped by 5 bases and J by 2 bases, with 5 bases between them. Germline CDR1 SGHNT, CDR2 YENEEA. CDR3 length: 12 amino acids.

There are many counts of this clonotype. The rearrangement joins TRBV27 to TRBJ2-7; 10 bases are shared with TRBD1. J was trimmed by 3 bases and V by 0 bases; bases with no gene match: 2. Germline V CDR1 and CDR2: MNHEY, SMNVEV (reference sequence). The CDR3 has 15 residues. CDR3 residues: CASSLSGTGDYEQYF. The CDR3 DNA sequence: TGTGCCAGCAGTTTATCCGGGACAGGGGACTACGAGCAGTACTTC.

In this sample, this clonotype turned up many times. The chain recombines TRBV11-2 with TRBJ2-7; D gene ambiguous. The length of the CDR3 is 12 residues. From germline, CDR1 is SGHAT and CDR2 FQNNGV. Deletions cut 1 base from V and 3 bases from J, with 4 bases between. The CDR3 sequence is CASSLGNYEQYF. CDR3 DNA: TGTGCCAGCAGCTTAGGGAACTACGAGCAGTACTTC.

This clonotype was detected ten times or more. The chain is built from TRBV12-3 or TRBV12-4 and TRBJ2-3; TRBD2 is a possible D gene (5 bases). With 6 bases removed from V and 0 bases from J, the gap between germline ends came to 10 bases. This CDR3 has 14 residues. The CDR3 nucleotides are TGTGCCAGCAGCTCGGGATTAAGCACAGATACGCAGTATTTT. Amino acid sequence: CASSSGLSTDTQYF.

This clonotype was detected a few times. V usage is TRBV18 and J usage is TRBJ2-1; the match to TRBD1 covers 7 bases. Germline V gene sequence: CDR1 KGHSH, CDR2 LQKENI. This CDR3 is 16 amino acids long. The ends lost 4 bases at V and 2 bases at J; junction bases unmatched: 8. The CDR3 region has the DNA TGTGCCAGCTCACAACCCGGGGACAGAGCCTACAATGAGCAGTTCTTC. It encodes CASSQPGDRAYNEQFF.

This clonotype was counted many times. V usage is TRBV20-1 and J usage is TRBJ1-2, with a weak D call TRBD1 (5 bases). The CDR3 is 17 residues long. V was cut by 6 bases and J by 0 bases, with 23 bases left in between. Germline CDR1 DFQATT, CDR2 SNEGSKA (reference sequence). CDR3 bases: TGCAGTGCCTGGTTGGGGGACGGACCTCCCCCTAACTATGGCTACACCTTC. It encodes CSAWLGDGPPPNYGYTF.

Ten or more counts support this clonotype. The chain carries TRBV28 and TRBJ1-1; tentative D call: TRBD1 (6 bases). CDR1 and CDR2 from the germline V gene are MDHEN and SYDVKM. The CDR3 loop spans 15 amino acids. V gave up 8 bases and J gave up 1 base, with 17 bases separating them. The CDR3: CASEGKGEGNTEAFF. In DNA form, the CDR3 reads TGTGCCAGCGAAGGGAAGGGGGAGGGGAACACTGAAGCTTTCTTT.

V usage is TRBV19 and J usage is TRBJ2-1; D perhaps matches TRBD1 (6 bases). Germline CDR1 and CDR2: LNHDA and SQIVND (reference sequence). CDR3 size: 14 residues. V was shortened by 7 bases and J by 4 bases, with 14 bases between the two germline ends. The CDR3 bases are TGTGCCAGTACCCCGGGACAAAATTACAATGAGCAGTTCTTC. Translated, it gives CASTPGQNYNEQFF.

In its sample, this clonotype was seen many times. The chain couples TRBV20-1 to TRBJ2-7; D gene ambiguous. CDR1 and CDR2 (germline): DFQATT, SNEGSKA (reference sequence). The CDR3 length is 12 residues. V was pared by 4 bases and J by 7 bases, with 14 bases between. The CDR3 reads CSANGFKGEQYF. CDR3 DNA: TGCAGTGCTAATGGGTTCAAAGGGGAGCAGTACTTC.

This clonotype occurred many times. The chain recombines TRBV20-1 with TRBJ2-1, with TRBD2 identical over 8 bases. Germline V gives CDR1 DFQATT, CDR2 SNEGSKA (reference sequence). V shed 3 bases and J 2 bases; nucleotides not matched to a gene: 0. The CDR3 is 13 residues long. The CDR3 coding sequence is TGCAGTGCTAGCGGGGGGGCCTACAATGAGCAGTTCTTC. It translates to CSASGGAYNEQFF.

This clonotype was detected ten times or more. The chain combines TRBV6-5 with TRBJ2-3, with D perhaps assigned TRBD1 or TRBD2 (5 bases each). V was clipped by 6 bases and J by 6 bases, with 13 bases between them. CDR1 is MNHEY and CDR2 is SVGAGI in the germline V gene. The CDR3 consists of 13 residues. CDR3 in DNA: TGTGCCAGCAGAAACCCCGGGACGGATACGCAGTATTTT. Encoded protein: CASRNPGTDTQYF.

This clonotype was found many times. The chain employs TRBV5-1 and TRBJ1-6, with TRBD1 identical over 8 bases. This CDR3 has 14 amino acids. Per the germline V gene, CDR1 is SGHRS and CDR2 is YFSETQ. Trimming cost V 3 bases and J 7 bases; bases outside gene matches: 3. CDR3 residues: CASSYDRGNSPLHF. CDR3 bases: TGCGCCAGCAGCTATGACAGGGGAAATTCACCCCTCCACTTT.

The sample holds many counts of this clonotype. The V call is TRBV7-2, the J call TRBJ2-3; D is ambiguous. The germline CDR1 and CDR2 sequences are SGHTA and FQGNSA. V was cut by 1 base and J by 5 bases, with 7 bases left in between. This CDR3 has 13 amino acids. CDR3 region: CASSLGMKDTQYF. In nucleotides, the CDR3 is TGTGCCAGCAGCTTAGGGATGAAAGATACGCAGTATTTT.

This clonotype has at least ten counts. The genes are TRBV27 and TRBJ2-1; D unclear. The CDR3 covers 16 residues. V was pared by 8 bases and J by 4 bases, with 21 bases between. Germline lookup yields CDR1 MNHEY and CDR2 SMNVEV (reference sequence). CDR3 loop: CASRSMSPSPYNEQFF. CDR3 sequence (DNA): TGTGCCAGCCGATCCATGTCCCCATCCCCATACAATGAGCAGTTCTTC.

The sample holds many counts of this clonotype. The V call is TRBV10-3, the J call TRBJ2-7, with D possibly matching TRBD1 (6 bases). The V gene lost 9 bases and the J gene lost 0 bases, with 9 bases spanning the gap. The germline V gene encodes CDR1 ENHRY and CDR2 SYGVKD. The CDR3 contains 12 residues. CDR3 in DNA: TGTGCCATTAGACAGGACTCCTACGAGCAGTACTTC. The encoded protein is CAIRQDSYEQYF.

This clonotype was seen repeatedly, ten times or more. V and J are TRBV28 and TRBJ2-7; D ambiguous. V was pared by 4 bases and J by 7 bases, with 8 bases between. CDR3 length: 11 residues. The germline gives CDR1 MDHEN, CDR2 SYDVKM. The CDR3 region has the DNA TGTGCCAGCAGTTGGGATTGGGAGCAGTACTTC. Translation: CASSWDWEQYF. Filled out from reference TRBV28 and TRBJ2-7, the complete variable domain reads DVKVTQSSRYLVKRTGEKVFLECVQDMDHENMFWYRQDPGLGLRLIYFSYDVKMKEKGDIPEGYSVSREKKERFSLILESASTNQTSMYLCASSWDWEQYFGPGTRLTVT.

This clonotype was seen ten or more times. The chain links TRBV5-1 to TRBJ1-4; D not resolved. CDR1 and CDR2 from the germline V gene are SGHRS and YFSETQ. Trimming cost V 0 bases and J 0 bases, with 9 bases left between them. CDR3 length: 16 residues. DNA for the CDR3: TGCGCCAGCAGCTTGGAGGGAACTCCAACTAATGAAAAACTGTTTTTT. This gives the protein CASSLEGTPTNEKLFF.

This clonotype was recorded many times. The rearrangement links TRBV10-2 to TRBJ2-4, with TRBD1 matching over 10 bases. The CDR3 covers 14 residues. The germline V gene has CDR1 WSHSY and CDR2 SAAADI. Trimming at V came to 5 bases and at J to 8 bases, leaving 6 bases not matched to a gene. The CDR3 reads CASSPLDRGDIQYF. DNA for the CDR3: TGCGCCAGCAGTCCTTTGGACAGGGGGGACATTCAGTACTTC.

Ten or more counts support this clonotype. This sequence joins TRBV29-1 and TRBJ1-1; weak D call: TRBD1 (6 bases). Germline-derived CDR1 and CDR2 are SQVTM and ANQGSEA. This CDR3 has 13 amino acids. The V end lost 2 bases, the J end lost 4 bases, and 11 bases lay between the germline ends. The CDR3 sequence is CSVESVGGTEAFF. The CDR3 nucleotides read TGCAGCGTTGAAAGTGTAGGGGGCACTGAAGCTTTCTTT.

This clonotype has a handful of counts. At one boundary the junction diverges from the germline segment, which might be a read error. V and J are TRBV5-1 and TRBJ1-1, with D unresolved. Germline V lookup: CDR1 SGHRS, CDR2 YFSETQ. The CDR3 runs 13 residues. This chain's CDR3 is CASSLDANAEAFF. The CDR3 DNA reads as TGCGCCAGCAGCTTGGATGCGAACGCTGAAGCTTTCTTT.

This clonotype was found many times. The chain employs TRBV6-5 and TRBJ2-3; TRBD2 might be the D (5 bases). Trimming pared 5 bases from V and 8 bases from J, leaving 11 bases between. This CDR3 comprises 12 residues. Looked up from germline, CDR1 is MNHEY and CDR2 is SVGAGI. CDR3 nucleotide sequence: TGTGCCAGCAGTCTCGGAGGAAGTACGCAGTATTTT. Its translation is CASSLGGSTQYF.

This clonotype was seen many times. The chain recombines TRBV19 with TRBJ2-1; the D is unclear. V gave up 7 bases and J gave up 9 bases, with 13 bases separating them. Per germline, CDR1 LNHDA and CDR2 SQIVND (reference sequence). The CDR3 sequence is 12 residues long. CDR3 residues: CASTYGVGEQFF. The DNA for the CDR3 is TGTGCCAGTACCTACGGTGTCGGTGAGCAGTTCTTC.

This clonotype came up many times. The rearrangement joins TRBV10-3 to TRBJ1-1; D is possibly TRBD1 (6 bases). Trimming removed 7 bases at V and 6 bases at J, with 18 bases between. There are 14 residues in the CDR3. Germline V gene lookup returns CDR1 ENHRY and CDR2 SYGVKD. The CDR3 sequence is CAINGSGVQPEAFF. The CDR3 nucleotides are TGTGCCATCAATGGATCAGGGGTACAGCCTGAAGCTTTCTTT.